The 28 T cell receptor beta chains reported below all come from one sample, sequenced in a study of T cell responses to AZD1222 COVID-19 vaccine. TCRdb's copy holds only in-frame clones and misses some; the assay was immunoSEQ multiplex PCR. The profile shows about 130,000 clones, 90% to 95% of them singletons. Source: peripheral blood, taken on day 0 of AZD1222 vaccination. The source of these receptors is an adult in good health.

The chain uses TRBV2 and TRBJ1-3, with a weak D call TRBD1 (5 bases). The CDR3 has 13 residues. CDR1 and CDR2 from the germline V gene are SNHLY and FYNNEI. Trimming left V 4 bases short and J 4 bases short, with 8 bases between. This chain's CDR3 is CASSGGEGNTIYF. The DNA for the CDR3 is TGTGCCAGCAGTGGAGGGGAGGGAAACACCATATATTTT.

V and J are TRBV10-3 and TRBJ2-7, with 9 bases that match TRBD1. The J segment lost 5 bases and the V segment lost 10 bases, leaving 6 bases of the junction unmatched. From germline, CDR1 is ENHRY and CDR2 SYGVKD. The CDR3 sequence is 12 residues long. This chain's CDR3 is CATTDRGDEQYF. As DNA, the CDR3 is TGTGCCACCACCGACAGGGGGGACGAGCAGTACTTC.

The chain recombines TRBV7-2 with TRBJ2-5; D is uncertain. V was cut by 5 bases and J by 4 bases, with 8 bases left in between. The CDR3 contains 12 residues. CDR1 is SGHTA and CDR2 is FQGNSA in the germline V gene. The CDR3 DNA reads TGTGCCAGCAGCCGGTCCTTAGAGACCCAGTACTTC. Translation: CASSRSLETQYF.

The chain links TRBV6-5 to TRBJ2-1; D assignment may be TRBD1 or TRBD2 (7 bases each). The CDR3 extends over 15 amino acids. Trimming shortened V by 5 bases and J by 2 bases, and 13 bases separated the two germline ends. The germline V gene encodes CDR1 MNHEY and CDR2 SVGAGI. This chain's CDR3 is CASSTTGRAYNEQFF. CDR3 nucleotide sequence: TGTGCCAGCAGTACGACAGGGAGGGCCTACAATGAGCAGTTCTTC.

This clone has just one count. This sequence joins TRBV7-9 and TRBJ2-5; perhaps TRBD2 as D (6 bases). The CDR3 has 14 amino acids. V lost 5 bases and J lost 5, with 15 bases in between. Per the germline V gene, CDR1 is SEHNR and CDR2 is FQNEAQ (reference sequence). The CDR3 spells CASSPTGDWETQYF. The CDR3 bases are TGTGCCAGCAGCCCGACGGGGGATTGGGAGACCCAGTACTTC.

About this clone itself: Mismatch with germline at one junction end may stem from a read error. The gene calls are TRBV7-7 and TRBJ2-2, with 7 bases identical to TRBD1. Per germline, CDR1 SSHAT and CDR2 FNYEAQ (reference sequence). CDR3 size: 16 residues. The CDR3 loop is CASSRTRQGNTGELFF. CDR3 coding DNA: TGTGCTAGCAGCCGAACTAGACAGGGGAACACCGGGGAGCTGTTTTTT.

This chain connects TRBV4-1 to TRBJ1-6; the D is unclear. V was pared by 0 bases and J by 0 bases, with 6 bases between. Germline CDR1 reads MGHRA; CDR2 reads YSYEKL. The CDR3 extends over 16 amino acids. Here the CDR3 DNA reads TGCGCCAGCAGCCAAGACAGGAGCTCCTATAATTCACCCCTCCACTTT. The encoded protein is CASSQDRSSYNSPLHF.

In its sample, this clone was seen a few times. The V and J genes are TRBV5-6 and TRBJ2-7; the D is unclear. Germline assignment: CDR1 SGHDT and CDR2 YYEEEE. Trimming pared 0 bases from V and 3 bases from J, leaving 7 bases between. CDR3 length equals 13 residues. CDR3 loop: CASSLGQSYEQYF. The CDR3 bases are TGTGCCAGCAGCTTGGGGCAGAGCTACGAGCAGTACTTC.

The chain uses TRBV10-3 and TRBJ2-5; the match to TRBD2 covers 8 bases. With 5 bases clipped from V and 5 bases from J, the junction kept 10 bases outside the gene matches. Looked up from germline, CDR1 is ENHRY and CDR2 is SYGVKD. This CDR3 is 15 amino acids long. CDR3 sequence reads: CAISPSGTSGETQYF. The DNA of the CDR3 is TGTGCCATCAGTCCGTCCGGGACTAGTGGTGAGACCCAGTACTTC.

This chain joins TRBV25-1 and TRBJ1-5; D is uncertain. The CDR3 totals 15 residues. V was pared by 3 bases and J by 1 base, with 10 bases between. Germline CDR1 is MGHDK and CDR2 is SYGVNS. CDR3 nucleotides: TGTGCCAGCAGTGATGCCCGGAGGAGCAATCAGCCCCAGCATTTT. Amino acids: CASSDARRSNQPQHF.

Note on this clone: This specimen includes other DNA sequences encoding the same CDR3. The V gene is TRBV7-2, the J gene TRBJ2-7, with D possibly being TRBD2 (6 bases). Deletions cut 5 bases from V and 4 bases from J, with 12 bases between. The germline V gene encodes CDR1 SGHTA and CDR2 FQGNSA. This CDR3 region has 13 residues. The CDR3, as DNA: TGTGCCAGCAGCCCGCGGGGTGGGTACGAGCAGTACTTC. Its protein product is CASSPRGGYEQYF.

The J gene is TRBJ1-2, the V gene TRBV5-6; D not resolved. This CDR3 has 13 residues. V was clipped by 2 bases and J by 8 bases, with 13 bases between them. CDR1 SGHDT and CDR2 YYEEEE come from the germline V gene. Here the CDR3 DNA reads TGTGCCAGCAGCTTAAAGTCCGCTATCGGCTACACCTTC. Translating gives CASSLKSAIGYTF. Together with reference TRBV5-6 and TRBJ1-2, the CDR3 gives the full variable domain: DAGVTQSPTHLIKTRGQQVTLRCSPKSGHDTVSWYQQALGQGPQFIFQYYEEEERQRGNFPDRFSGHQFPNYSSELNVNALLLGDSALYLCASSLKSAIGYTFGSGTRLTVV.

The chain couples TRBV12-3 or TRBV12-4 to TRBJ1-2; 10 nucleotides match TRBD1. The CDR3 is 12 amino acids. V gave up 9 bases and J gave up 8 bases; unmatched junction bases: 6. CDR3 bases: TGTGCCAGTCGACAGGGGGCTCTGGGCTACACCTTC. Translating it yields CASRQGALGYTF.

V usage is TRBV4-1 and J usage is TRBJ2-1; D unclear. The CDR3 length is 11 residues. CDR1 and CDR2 from the germline V gene are MGHRA and YSYEKL. V lost 2 bases, J lost 5 bases, and 1 base lay in between. The CDR3 here is CASSQNNEQFF. The CDR3 DNA follows: TGCGCCAGCAGCCAAAACAATGAGCAGTTCTTC.

The rearrangement joins TRBV28 to TRBJ1-3, with unresolved D. V shed 3 bases and J shed 0 bases, with 6 bases lying between them. CDR1 and CDR2 from the germline V gene are MDHEN and SYDVKM. This CDR3 is built from 14 residues. CDR3 sequence: CASSFWSSGNTIYF. CDR3 sequence (DNA): TGTGCCAGCAGTTTTTGGAGCTCTGGAAACACCATATATTTT.

The V gene is TRBV28, the J gene TRBJ1-5; the match to TRBD1 covers 7 bases. CDR3 size: 17 residues. Germline CDR1 is MDHEN and CDR2 is SYDVKM. With 5 bases clipped from V and 3 bases from J, the junction kept 13 bases outside the gene matches. The CDR3 reads CASSQPRTGPSNQPQHF. Written as DNA, the CDR3 is TGTGCCAGCAGTCAACCCCGGACAGGACCATCCAATCAGCCCCAGCATTTT.

The V gene is TRBV3-1 (or the pseudogene TRBV3-2), the J gene TRBJ2-3, with 14 bases lining up with TRBD2. Germline V CDR1 and CDR2: LGHDT, YNNKEL (reference sequence). Trimming at V came to 4 bases and at J to 6 bases, leaving 3 bases not matched to a gene. This CDR3 spans 15 amino acids. This CDR3 reads CASSPGLAGVDTQYF. The CDR3 region has the DNA TGTGCCAGCAGCCCGGGACTAGCGGGGGTGGATACGCAGTATTTT.

J is TRBJ2-7 and V is TRBV10-3; 8 bases agree with TRBD2. Germline trimming cut 3 bases from V and 3 bases from J; bases unmatched to any gene: 10. The CDR3 covers 16 residues. Per germline, CDR1 ENHRY and CDR2 SYGVKD. Here the CDR3 DNA reads TGTGCCATCAGTGACACCGCACTAGCGGACCTCTACGAGCAGTACTTC. Translated, it gives CAISDTALADLYEQYF.

The rearrangement uses TRBV10-1 and TRBJ2-5; the match to TRBD2 covers 9 bases. V shed 5 bases and J 1 base; nucleotides not matched to a gene: 11. In germline, CDR1 is WNHNN, CDR2 SYGVQD (reference sequence). This CDR3 is 17 amino acids long. As DNA, the CDR3 is TGCGCCAGCAGTCGGTCTAGCGGGGCGGCAGCCCAAGAGACCCAGTACTTC. Its translation: CASSRSSGAAAQETQYF.

The V and J genes are TRBV3-1 (or the pseudogene TRBV3-2) and TRBJ2-7; D perhaps matches TRBD2 (5 bases). This CDR3 contains 16 residues. The V end lost 2 bases, the J end lost 0 bases, and 14 bases lay between the germline ends. Germline V gene sequence: CDR1 LGHDT, CDR2 YNNKEL (reference sequence). CDR3 residues: CASSQSEGWSSYEQYF. The DNA for the CDR3 is TGTGCCAGCAGCCAATCCGAGGGCTGGAGCTCCTACGAGCAGTACTTC.

This chain joins TRBV30 and TRBJ1-2; TRBD1 matches at 11 bases. The ends lost 8 bases at V and 6 bases at J; junction bases unmatched: 5. Germline CDR1 GTSNPN, CDR2 SVGIG (reference sequence). The CDR3 covers 12 residues. CDR3 sequence reads: CAHGQGAHGYTF. DNA for the CDR3: TGTGCCCACGGACAGGGGGCGCATGGCTACACCTTC. Full variable domain (missing parts from reference TRBV30 and TRBJ1-2): SQTIHQWPATLVQPVGSPLSLECTVEGTSNPNLYWYRQAAGRGLQLLFYSVGIGQISSEVPQNLSASRPQDRQFILSSKKLLLSDSGFYLCAHGQGAHGYTFGSGTRLTVV.

This chain connects TRBV11-2 to TRBJ1-6; D ambiguous. V shed 7 bases and J shed 6 bases, with 7 bases lying between them. Germline V gives CDR1 SGHAT, CDR2 FQNNGV. The CDR3 totals 12 residues. CDR3 protein: CASTFGNSPLHF. In nucleotides, the CDR3 is TGTGCCAGCACCTTTGGTAATTCACCCCTCCACTTT.

CDR3 DNA sequence: TGTGCCAGTAGTACAGGGGATGTTGGTGGCTACACCTTC. Amino acids: CASSTGDVGGYTF. The genes are TRBV19 and TRBJ1-2, with a tentative D call TRBD1 (6 bases). The CDR3 has 13 amino acids. V shed 4 bases and J shed 7 bases, with 13 bases lying between them. CDR1 and CDR2 (germline): LNHDA, SQIVND (reference sequence). Full variable domain (outside the CDR3, taken from reference TRBV19 and TRBJ1-2): DGGITQSPKYLFRKEGQNVTLSCEQNLNHDAMYWYRQDPGQGLRLIYYSQIVNDFQKGDIAEGYSVSREKKESFPLTVTSAQKNPTAFYLCASSTGDVGGYTFGSGTRLTVV.

This clone was detected only a few times. The chain recombines TRBV7-2 with TRBJ1-1, with 7 positions matching TRBD1. V lost 3 bases, J lost 5 bases, and 3 bases stayed unmatched. CDR3 length: 13 residues. CDR1 is SGHTA, CDR2 FQGNSA, per germline. The CDR3 here is CASSFVTGTEAFF. Here the CDR3 DNA reads TGTGCCAGCAGCTTCGTGACAGGGACTGAAGCTTTCTTT.

This chain joins TRBV11-2 and TRBJ2-5, with a possible D match to TRBD1 (6 bases). The CDR3 is 13 amino acids. Germline values: CDR1 SGHAT, CDR2 FQNNGV. Trimming removed 6 bases at V and 5 bases at J, with 13 bases between. The CDR3 coding sequence is TGTGCCAGCAGTTATAGGGGGAGTGAGACCCAGTACTTC. Translation: CASSYRGSETQYF.

Concerning this clone itself: Additional DNA sequences in this sample encode the identical CDR3. The J gene is TRBJ2-3, the V gene TRBV3-1 (or the pseudogene TRBV3-2); no clear D gene. CDR3 length equals 12 residues. Germline lookup yields CDR1 LGHDT and CDR2 YNNKEL (reference sequence). V was cut by 4 bases and J by 0 bases, with 2 bases left in between. CDR3 protein: CASSLSTDTQYF. For the CDR3, the DNA is TGTGCCAGCAGCCTCAGCACAGATACGCAGTATTTT.

The CDR3 nucleotides read TGCGCCAGCAGCTTGGGAGATTACGTCTCCAAAAACATTCAGTACTTC. Translating gives CASSLGDYVSKNIQYF. The chain links TRBV5-1 to TRBJ2-4; no reliable D call. This CDR3 contains 16 residues. Germline V gene data show CDR1 as SGHRS and CDR2 as YFSETQ. The V end was cut by 0 bases, the J end by 2 bases, with 12 bases between. The whole variable domain, remainder taken from reference TRBV5-1 and TRBJ2-4, is KAGVTQTPRYLIKTRGQQVTLSCSPISGHRSVSWYQQTPGQGLQFLFEYFSETQRNKGNFPGRFSGRQFSNSRSEMNVSTLELGDSALYLCASSLGDYVSKNIQYFGAGTRLSVL.

This clone was seen only once. The rearrangement links TRBV10-3 to TRBJ2-7, with 8 bases aligning to TRBD2. Germline CDR1 ENHRY, CDR2 SYGVKD. V lost 4 bases and J lost 0; bases outside the gene matches: 11. CDR3 length equals 17 residues. The CDR3 sequence: CAISGAGVRNNSYEQYF. DNA for the CDR3: TGTGCCATCAGTGGAGCGGGGGTCCGGAACAACTCCTACGAGCAGTACTTC.